This passage covers 12 T cell receptor beta chains from one sample sequenced in a study of T cells after yellow fever vaccination (dated by TCRdb to between 2017 and 2020). The method behind the library was 5' RACE. The sample was run on an Illumina NovaSeq 6000. TCRdb reworked the public reads: Q25 trimming with fastp, MiXCR clone assembly, productive beta chains retained. Rows merge per CDR3 protein into single entries with the most common DNA and genes. The sample data list fewer than 500,000 distinct CDR3 sequences, and over 15% of these were observed just once. Of the sample, about a sixth is held by the ten largest clones. What the treatment or condition label conveys for this sample: live attenuated yellow fever vaccine strain. The sequencing used PBMCs, collected before the yellow fever booster vaccination. The receptors stem from a man between 18 and 35 years old who received the YFV17D yellow fever vaccine.

The chain recombines TRBV6-6 with TRBJ2-7; 12 bases are shared with TRBD1. CDR1 and CDR2 (germline): MNHNY, SVGAGI (reference sequence). The trim removed 0 bases at V and 5 bases at J, leaving 2 bases unmatched. The CDR3 length is 15 residues. CDR3 protein: CASSYSGTGGNEQYF. CDR3 coding DNA: TGTGCCAGCAGTTACTCCGGGACAGGGGGCAACGAGCAGTACTTC.

The chain recombines TRBV2 with TRBJ2-7; tentatively, D is TRBD2 (6 bases). Germline V gene lookup returns CDR1 SNHLY and CDR2 FYNNEI. The CDR3 has 12 amino acids. Trimming removed 3 bases from V and 6 bases from J, with 9 bases in between. The CDR3, as DNA: TGTGCCAGCAGTGAGGGGAGGTTCGAGCAGTACTTC. As protein: CASSEGRFEQYF.

This clonotype was observed a handful of times. One base away lies a much larger clone, so this may be a sequencing read error. This CDR3 reads CSARDYYEQYF. CDR3 sequence (DNA): TGCAGTGCTAGGGACTACTACGAGCAGTACTTC. The genes are TRBV20-1 and TRBJ2-7, with TRBD2 as a possible D gene (6 bases). CDR1 DFQATT and CDR2 SNEGSKA come from the germline V gene (reference sequence). The V and J ends lost 3 bases and 3 bases respectively, with 6 bases between them. The CDR3 runs 11 residues.

This chain connects TRBV7-2 to TRBJ2-5; 10 nucleotides match TRBD2. Germline values: CDR1 SGHTA, CDR2 FQGNSA. The CDR3 contains 15 residues. Unmatched junction bases numbered 6, after V lost 3 bases and J lost 5 bases. The CDR3 nucleotides are TGTGCCAGCAGCTTCCAGCGGGGGGGCGTGGAGACCCAGTACTTC. It specifies CASSFQRGGVETQYF.

This clonotype was counted ten times or more. The CDR3 loop is CASSHGSTDTQYF. CDR3 DNA sequence: TGCGCCAGCAGCCACGGAAGCACAGATACGCAGTATTTT. The rearrangement uses TRBV10-1 and TRBJ2-3; D is ambiguous. This CDR3 has 13 amino acids. CDR1 is WNHNN, CDR2 SYGVQD, per germline (reference sequence). The ends were cut back, 6 bases at V and 0 bases at J, with 7 bases in the middle.

This clonotype has a handful of counts. The V and J genes are TRBV27 and TRBJ2-7, with 12 bases identical to TRBD2. The V gene's germline CDR1 is MNHEY and CDR2 SMNVEV (reference sequence). After removal of 5 bases from V and 3 bases from J, the junction contained 2 bases not matched to a gene. The CDR3 loop spans 14 amino acids. The CDR3 coding sequence is TGTGCCAGCAGTCAGGGACTAGCGGGCTACGAGCAGTACTTC. This translates into CASSQGLAGYEQYF.

This clonotype was found a few times. This chain joins TRBV6-6 and TRBJ2-1, with D possibly TRBD1 on 6 matching bases. Germline loops: CDR1 MNHNY, CDR2 SVGAGI (reference sequence). The CDR3 covers 14 residues. Trimming cost V 2 bases and J 5 bases, with 10 bases left between them. CDR3: CASSYGTKNNEQFF. Here the CDR3 DNA reads TGTGCCAGCAGTTACGGGACAAAGAACAATGAGCAGTTCTTC.

In the case of this clonotype: Given a much more abundant clone one base away, this may be a read error. CDR3 coding DNA: TGTGCCCGCAGCCAAGGGAGGGGCGGGGGAGAGACCCAGTACTTC. The encoded protein is CARSQGRGGGETQYF. The chain uses TRBV7-9 and TRBJ2-5; TRBD2 agrees at 7 bases. The germline V gene encodes CDR1 SEHNR and CDR2 FQNEAQ (reference sequence). The CDR3 contains 15 residues.

This chain joins TRBV7-6 and TRBJ1-2; TRBD1 matches 10 bases. The germline CDR1 and CDR2 sequences are SGHVS and FNYEAQ. V shed 0 bases and J 4 bases; nucleotides not matched to a gene: 8. CDR3 length equals 17 residues. CDR3 region: CASSLAQDGQGGYGYTF. The DNA of the CDR3 is TGTGCCAGCAGCTTAGCGCAGGACGGACAGGGGGGCTATGGCTACACCTTC. The full variable domain, completed using reference TRBV7-6 and TRBJ1-2, is GAGVSQSPRYKVTKRGQDVALRCDPISGHVSLYWYRQALGQGPEFLTYFNYEAQQDKSGLPNDRFSAERPEGSISTLTIQRTEQRDSAMYRCASSLAQDGQGGYGYTFGSGTRLTVV.

This clonotype was seen a handful of times. The chain employs TRBV6-5 and TRBJ1-2; D gene uncertain. The CDR3 consists of 14 residues. The germline CDR1 and CDR2 sequences are MNHEY and SVGAGI. V was shortened by 0 bases and J by 3 bases, with 8 bases between the two germline ends. The CDR3 loop reads CASSYSNSYYGYTF. CDR3 sequence (DNA): TGTGCCAGCAGTTACTCGAACAGCTACTATGGCTACACCTTC.

This clonotype was observed many times. The chain has TRBV5-1 and TRBJ2-1; 7 bases are shared with TRBD2. The CDR3 contains 15 residues. Germline V lookup: CDR1 SGHRS, CDR2 YFSETQ. Unmatched junction bases numbered 9, after V lost 0 bases and J lost 9 bases. DNA of the CDR3: TGCGCCAGCAGCTTGGGAAGCGGGGAGCGGGGTGAGCAGTTCTTC. Its protein product is CASSLGSGERGEQFF.

This clonotype was found a few times. The gene calls are TRBV18 and TRBJ2-3, with a tentative D call TRBD2 (6 bases). Germline CDR1 reads KGHSH; CDR2 reads LQKENI. The V end was cut by 3 bases, the J end by 9 bases, with 19 bases between. The length of the CDR3 is 15 residues. The CDR3 DNA is TGTGCCAGCTCACCTCTTTCCCGGGGCCGGGGGACGCAGTATTTT. It yields the protein CASSPLSRGRGTQYF. Variable domain in full (rest from reference TRBV18 and TRBJ2-3): NAGVMQNPRHLVRRRGQEARLRCSPMKGHSHVYWYRQLPEEGLKFMVYLQKENIIDESGMPKERFSAEFPKEGPSILRIQQVVRGDSAAYFCASSPLSRGRGTQYFGPGTRLTVL.